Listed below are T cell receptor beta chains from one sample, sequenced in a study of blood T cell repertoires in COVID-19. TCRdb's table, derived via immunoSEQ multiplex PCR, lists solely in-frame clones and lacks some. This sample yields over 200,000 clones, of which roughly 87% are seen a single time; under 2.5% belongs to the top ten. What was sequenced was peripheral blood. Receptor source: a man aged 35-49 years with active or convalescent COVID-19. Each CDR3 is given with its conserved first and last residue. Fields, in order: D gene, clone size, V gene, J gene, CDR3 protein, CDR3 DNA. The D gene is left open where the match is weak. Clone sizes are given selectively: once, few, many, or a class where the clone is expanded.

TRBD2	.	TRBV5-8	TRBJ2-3	CASSTGGGGITDTQYF	TGTGCCAGCAGCACCGGGGGGGGAGGGATCACAGATACGCAGTATTTT
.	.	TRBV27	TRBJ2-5	CASSLQGGWETQYF	TGTGCCAGCAGTTTACAGGGGGGCTGGGAGACCCAGTACTTC
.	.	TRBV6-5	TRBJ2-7	CASSYSKAGLAYEQYF	TGTGCCAGCAGTTACTCGAAGGCAGGGCTAGCCTACGAGCAGTACTTC
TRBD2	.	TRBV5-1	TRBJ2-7	CASSVSSGSINEQYF	TGCGCCAGCAGCGTCTCTAGCGGGAGTATCAACGAGCAGTACTTC
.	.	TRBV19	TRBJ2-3	CASSMSSAHDADTQYF	TGTGCCAGTAGTATGTCTAGCGCTCATGACGCAGATACGCAGTATTTT
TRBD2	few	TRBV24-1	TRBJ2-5	CATSDTTSFYQETQYF	TGTGCCACCAGTGATACGACTAGCTTCTACCAAGAGACCCAGTACTTC
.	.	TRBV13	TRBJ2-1	CASSLEAQSSYNEQFF	TGTGCCAGCAGCTTAGAAGCGCAGAGCTCCTACAATGAGCAGTTCTTC
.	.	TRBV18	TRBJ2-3	CASSPVGGVSTDTQYF	TGTGCCAGCTCACCAGTCGGAGGGGTAAGCACAGATACGCAGTATTTT
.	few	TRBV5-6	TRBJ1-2	CASGTLQGRWGYTF	TGTGCCAGCGGAACGTTACAGGGACGGTGGGGCTACACCTTC
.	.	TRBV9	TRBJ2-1	CASSVAPGISYNEQFF	TGTGCCAGCAGCGTAGCTCCAGGCATCTCCTACAATGAGCAGTTCTTC
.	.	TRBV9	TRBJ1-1	CASSVGALANEAFF	TGTGCCAGCAGCGTAGGGGCGCTGGCTAATGAAGCTTTCTTT
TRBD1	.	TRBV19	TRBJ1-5	CANPGPGTGSQPQHF	TGTGCCAACCCCGGACCCGGGACAGGGTCACAGCCCCAGCATTTT
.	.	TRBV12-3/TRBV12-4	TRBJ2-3	CASSSTDTQYF	TGTGCCAGCAGTTCAACAGATACGCAGTATTTT
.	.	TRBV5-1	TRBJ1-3	CASSQAFSGNTIYF	TGCGCCAGCAGCCAAGCGTTCTCTGGAAACACCATATATTTT
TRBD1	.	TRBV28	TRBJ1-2	CASTSGTGTHGYTF	TGTGCCAGCACATCTGGGACAGGGACCCATGGCTACACCTTC
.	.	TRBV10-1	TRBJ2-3	CASSESNVGGTDTQYF	TGCGCCAGCAGTGAGTCGAACGTCGGGGGCACAGATACGCAGTATTTT
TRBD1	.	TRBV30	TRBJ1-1	CAWSRGTGWNEAFF	TGTGCCTGGAGTCGCGGGACAGGGTGGAATGAAGCTTTCTTT
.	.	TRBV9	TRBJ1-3	CASAGTSEEVGNTIYF	TGTGCCAGTGCCGGGACAAGCGAAGAAGTCGGAAACACCATATATTTT
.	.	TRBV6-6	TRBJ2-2	CASSSAGGPAGELFF	TGTGCCAGCAGTTCCGCCGGGGGGCCGGCCGGGGAGCTGTTTTTT
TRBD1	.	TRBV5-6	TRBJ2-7	CASSFNDRGRYEQYF	TGTGCCAGCAGCTTTAACGACAGGGGGCGGTACGAGCAGTACTTC
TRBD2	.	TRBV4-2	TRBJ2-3	CASSPLTSGESDTQYF	TGTGCCAGCAGCCCACTGACTAGCGGGGAATCAGATACGCAGTATTTT
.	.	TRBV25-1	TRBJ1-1	CASRSHLDMTTETEAFF	TGTGCCAGCAGATCCCACTTAGACATGACAACTGAGACTGAAGCTTTCTTT
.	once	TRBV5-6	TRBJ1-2	CASSSGFYGYTF	TGTGCCAGCAGCTCGGGGTTTTATGGCTACACCTTC
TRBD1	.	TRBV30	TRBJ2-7	CAWDRGRVSGTPRSTYEQYF	TGTGCCTGGGACAGGGGGCGAGTGAGCGGGACCCCCCGATCTACCTACGAGCAGTACTTC
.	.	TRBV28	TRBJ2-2	CASSLYGGTGELFF	TGTGCCAGCAGTTTATACGGGGGCACCGGGGAGCTGTTTTTT
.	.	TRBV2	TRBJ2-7	CASSEALLERYEQYF	TGTGCCAGCAGTGAAGCGCTTCTTGAGAGGTACGAGCAGTACTTC
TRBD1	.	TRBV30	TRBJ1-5	CAWSSHRGLGNQPQHF	TGTGCCTGGAGTTCCCATAGGGGGCTCGGAAATCAGCCCCAGCATTTT
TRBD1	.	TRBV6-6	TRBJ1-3	CASSSVDRAGNTIYF	TGTGCCAGCAGTTCAGTTGACAGGGCCGGAAACACCATATATTTT
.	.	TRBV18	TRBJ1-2	CASSPNPLPRAAISAGYTF	TGTGCCAGCTCACCAAATCCCCTCCCTCGAGCTGCGATTTCCGCGGGCTACACCTTC
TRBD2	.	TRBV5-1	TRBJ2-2	CASSAGGPNTGELFF	TGCGCCAGCAGCGCGGGGGGGCCGAACACCGGGGAGCTGTTTTTT
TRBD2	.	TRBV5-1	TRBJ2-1	CASSLKLLAGGTGYNEQFF	TGCGCCAGCAGCTTGAAATTACTAGCGGGAGGGACGGGATACAATGAGCAGTTCTTC
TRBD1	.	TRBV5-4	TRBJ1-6	CASSIHPGQINSPLHF	TGTGCCAGCAGCATACACCCGGGACAGATAAATTCACCCCTCCACTTT
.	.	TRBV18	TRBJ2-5	CASSLVMETQYF	TGTGCCAGCTCATTAGTGATGGAGACCCAGTACTTC
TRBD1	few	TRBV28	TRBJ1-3	CASSSLDRVGTIYF	TGTGCCAGCAGTTCTTTGGACAGGGTGGGCACCATATATTTT
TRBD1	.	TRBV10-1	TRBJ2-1	CASSESYRGDEQFF	TGCGCCAGCAGTGAGTCGTACAGGGGGGATGAGCAGTTCTTC
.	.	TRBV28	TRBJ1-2	CASSSLGGGYTF	TGTGCCAGCAGTTCCTTAGGGGGTGGCTACACCTTC
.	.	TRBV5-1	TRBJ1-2	CASSFSTGANYGYTF	TGCGCCAGCAGCTTCTCGACAGGAGCTAACTATGGCTACACCTTC
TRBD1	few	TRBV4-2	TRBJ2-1	CASSQGWDSSLYNEQFF	TGTGCCAGCAGCCAAGGTTGGGACAGCAGTCTATACAATGAGCAGTTCTTC
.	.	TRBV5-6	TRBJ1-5	CASSLGTLSSTQHF	TGTGCCAGCAGCTTGGGGACACTCTCGTCGACCCAGCATTTT
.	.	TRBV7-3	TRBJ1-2	CASAPIATDHYGYTF	TGTGCCAGCGCCCCCATTGCGACAGACCACTATGGCTACACCTTC
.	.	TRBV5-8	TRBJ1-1	CASTDRQNTEAFF	TGTGCCAGCACCGACAGACAGAACACTGAAGCTTTCTTT
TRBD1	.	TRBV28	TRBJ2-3	CAGSDRGAQYF	TGTGCCGGTTCGGACAGGGGAGCGCAGTATTTT
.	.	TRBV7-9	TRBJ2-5	CASSLWPGIVQETQYF	TGTGCCAGCAGCTTATGGCCAGGGATAGTCCAAGAGACCCAGTACTTC
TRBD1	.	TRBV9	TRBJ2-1	CASSVSPLTGALHNEQFF	TGTGCCAGCAGCGTAAGCCCTCTGACAGGGGCTCTCCACAATGAGCAGTTCTTC
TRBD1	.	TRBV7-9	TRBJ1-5	CASSSGQGVGNQPQHF	TGTGCCAGCAGCTCGGGACAGGGAGTAGGCAATCAGCCCCAGCATTTT
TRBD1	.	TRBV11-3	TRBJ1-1	CASSVTGGRTEAFF	TGTGCCAGCAGCGTTACAGGGGGGCGTACTGAAGCTTTCTTT
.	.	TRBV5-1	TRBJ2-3	CASSLDFSTDTQYF	TGCGCCAGCAGCTTGGACTTTAGCACAGATACGCAGTATTTT
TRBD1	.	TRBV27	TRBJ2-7	CASSLDRGYEQYF	TGTGCCAGCAGCCTTGACAGGGGCTACGAGCAGTACTTC
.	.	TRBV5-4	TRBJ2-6	CASSLGAGLGANVLTF	TGTGCCAGCAGCTTGGGCGCGGGGCTTGGGGCCAACGTCCTGACTTTC
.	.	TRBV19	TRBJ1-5	CASSIARGRSWGNQPQHF	TGTGCCAGTAGTATTGCCAGGGGTAGGAGTTGGGGCAATCAGCCCCAGCATTTT